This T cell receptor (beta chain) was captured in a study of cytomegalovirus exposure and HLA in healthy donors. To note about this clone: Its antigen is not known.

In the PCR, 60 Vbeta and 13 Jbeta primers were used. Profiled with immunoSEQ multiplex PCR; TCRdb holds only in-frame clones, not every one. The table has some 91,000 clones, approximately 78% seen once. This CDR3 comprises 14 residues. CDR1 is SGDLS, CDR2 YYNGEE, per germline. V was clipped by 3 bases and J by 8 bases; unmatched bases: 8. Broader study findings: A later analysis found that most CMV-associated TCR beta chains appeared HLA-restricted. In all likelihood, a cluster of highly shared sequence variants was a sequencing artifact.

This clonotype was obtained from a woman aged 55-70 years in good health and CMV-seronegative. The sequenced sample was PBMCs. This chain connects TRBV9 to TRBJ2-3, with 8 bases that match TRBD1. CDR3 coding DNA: TGTGCCAGCAGCGCCGACAGGGGTCTTGGTACGCAGTATTTT. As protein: CASSADRGLGTQYF.